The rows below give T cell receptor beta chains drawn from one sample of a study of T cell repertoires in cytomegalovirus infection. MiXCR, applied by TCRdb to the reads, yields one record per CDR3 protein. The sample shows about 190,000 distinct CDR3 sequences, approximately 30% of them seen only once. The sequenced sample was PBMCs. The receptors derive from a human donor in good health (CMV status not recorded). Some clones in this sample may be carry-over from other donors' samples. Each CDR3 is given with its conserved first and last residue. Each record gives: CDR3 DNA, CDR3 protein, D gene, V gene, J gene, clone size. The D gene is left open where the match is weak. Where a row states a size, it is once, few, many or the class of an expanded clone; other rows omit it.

TGCAGCGCCGAAGGGCGGGGGGCGGGCACCGGGGAGCTGTTTTTT	CSAEGRGAGTGELFF	TRBD2	TRBV29-1	TRBJ2-2	NA
TGTGCTAGTGTTCGGGACCCCGATGGGACTGAAGCTTTCTTT	CASVRDPDGTEAFF	NA	TRBV12-5	TRBJ1-1	few
TGTGCCAGCATTGCCAATAGGGGAGGAGCTTTCTTT	CASIANRGGAFF	NA	TRBV25-1	TRBJ1-1	NA
TGCGCCAGCAGCCCGGACAGGGTAGAGACCCAGTACTTC	CASSPDRVETQYF	TRBD1	TRBV5-1	TRBJ2-5	NA
TGTGCCAGCAGTTACGGCCAGCTCACTGAAGCTTTCTTT	CASSYGQLTEAFF	NA	TRBV6-5	TRBJ1-1	many
TGTGCCAGCAGCTCCGGGGCAGGGGGGGAGACCCAGTACTTC	CASSSGAGGETQYF	NA	TRBV7-6	TRBJ2-5	many
TGTGCCAGCAGCTTAGCCAACACAGATACGCAGTATTTT	CASSLANTDTQYF	NA	TRBV7-2	TRBJ2-3	many
TGTGCCAGCAGCTTAGCAGAGACGAACACTGAAGCTTTCTTT	CASSLAETNTEAFF	NA	TRBV7-9	TRBJ1-1	NA
TGTGCCAGCAGTTTAATTCCCGCCGGGGAGCTGTTTTTT	CASSLIPAGELFF	NA	TRBV12-3/TRBV12-4	TRBJ2-2	few
TGCAGTGCTGGAGACAGCAGGAATGAAAAACTGTTTTTT	CSAGDSRNEKLFF	NA	TRBV20-1	TRBJ1-4	NA
TGTGCCAGCAGTGAAGCGCTTCTCGAAAACACTGAAGCTTTCTTT	CASSEALLENTEAFF	NA	TRBV2	TRBJ1-1	many
TGTGCCAGCAGCCACCTAGACAGGGCCGGCGAGCAGTACTTC	CASSHLDRAGEQYF	TRBD1	TRBV3-1	TRBJ2-7	NA
TGTGCCAGCAGCCTGCGGACAGGGATTAATTCACCCCTCCACTTT	CASSLRTGINSPLHF	TRBD1	TRBV11-2	TRBJ1-6	many
TGTGCCAGCAGTTCAAGACAGGTCCCACCCCTCCACTTT	CASSSRQVPPLHF	NA	TRBV12-3/TRBV12-4	TRBJ1-6	NA
TGTGCCAGCAGTTTAGTGCAGGGCGCTGAAGCTTTCTTT	CASSLVQGAEAFF	NA	TRBV12-3/TRBV12-4	TRBJ1-1	many
TGTGCCAGCAGCTTAGTAGCGGGGGGGGGTGAGCAGTTCTTC	CASSLVAGGGEQFF	TRBD2	TRBV7-3	TRBJ2-1	NA
TGTGCCAGCAGCTTGGGGACGGGACAGGGGACCTACGAGCAGTACTTC	CASSLGTGQGTYEQYF	TRBD1	TRBV5-5	TRBJ2-7	few
TGTGCCAGCAGTTACCAAGTGGGCCAGCCCCAGCATTTT	CASSYQVGQPQHF	NA	TRBV6-5	TRBJ1-5	few
TGTGCCACCAGCAGAGATCGATTCGGGGACAGAGTCAATCAGCCCCAGCATTTT	CATSRDRFGDRVNQPQHF	TRBD1	TRBV15	TRBJ1-5	few
TGTGCCAGCAGTTTTGTGCCAGGGGTGAACACTGAAGCTTTCTTT	CASSFVPGVNTEAFF	NA	TRBV28	TRBJ1-1	many
TGTGCCAGCAGTTCCATCGGGACAGGGGACTACGAGCAGTACTTC	CASSSIGTGDYEQYF	TRBD1	TRBV7-9	TRBJ2-7	NA
TGTGCCAGCAGGCTGACAGGGGGTTTCTATTCACCCCTCCACTTT	CASRLTGGFYSPLHF	TRBD1	TRBV12-3/TRBV12-4	TRBJ1-6	NA